The 14 T cell receptor beta chains in this list originate from one sample, sequenced in a study of beta chain features in type 1 diabetes. cDNA synthesis used the whole RNA isolate, giving expressed TCRB sequences. The table came from immunoSEQ multiplex PCR; TCRdb's copy has only in-frame clones and leaves some out. The data show approximately 400,000 clones, about 15% seen once. The sequencing input was naive CD4+ T cells from blood. The receptor set was obtained from a woman aged 18-35 years in good health.

V gene TRBV5-1 combines with J gene TRBJ2-7; possibly TRBD2 for D (6 bases). The CDR3 covers 14 residues. Germline V CDR1 and CDR2: SGHRS, YFSETQ. V lost 1 base and J 5 bases, leaving 13 bases between the germline ends. CDR3 coding DNA: TGCGCCAGCAGCTTGAGGCAGGGAGGTCACGAGCAGTACTTC. Translating gives CASSLRQGGHEQYF.

This chain uses TRBV6-5 with TRBJ1-4; weak D call: TRBD1 (6 bases). V lost 5 bases to trimming and J lost 3 bases, with 10 bases between them. The germline CDR1 and CDR2 sequences are MNHEY and SVGAGI. The CDR3 loop spans 14 amino acids. The CDR3 sequence: CASSEQGSNEKLFF. The CDR3 DNA sequence: TGTGCCAGCAGTGAACAGGGATCTAATGAAAAACTGTTTTTT.

The genes are TRBV11-2 and TRBJ2-2; no clear D gene. The CDR3 is 14 amino acids. The V and J ends lost 5 bases and 3 bases respectively, with 10 bases between them. Germline values: CDR1 SGHAT, CDR2 FQNNGV. The CDR3 region is CASSTRQDTGELFF. The CDR3 bases are TGTGCCAGCAGCACCCGCCAGGACACCGGGGAGCTGTTTTTT.

The chain is built from TRBV30 and TRBJ1-4; TRBD1 aligns across 7 bases. Germline CDR1 is GTSNPN and CDR2 is SVGIG (reference sequence). The V gene end was trimmed by 2 bases and the J gene end by 1 base; junction bases not matched to a gene: 1. This CDR3 is 14 amino acids long. The CDR3 nucleotides are TGTGCCTGGAGTCCAGGGGGAACTAATGAAAAACTGTTTTTT. Translation gives CAWSPGGTNEKLFF.

The chain has TRBV5-4 and TRBJ2-1; 7 nucleotides agree with TRBD2. Per the germline V gene, CDR1 is SGHNT and CDR2 is YYREEE (reference sequence). Trimming took 0 bases from V and 8 from J; bases not matched to a gene: 11. The CDR3 is made up of 16 amino acids. CDR3 sequence (DNA): TGTGCCAGCAGCTTGGTACTGGGTTTACGGGGGGATGAGCAGTTCTTC. Translated: CASSLVLGLRGDEQFF.

The chain is built from TRBV4-2 and TRBJ2-1; a possible D gene is TRBD2 (6 bases). The V end lost 4 bases, the J end lost 4 bases, and 17 bases lay between the germline ends. Germline CDR1 and CDR2: LGHNA and YNFKEQ. There are 16 residues in the CDR3. CDR3 coding DNA: TGTGCCAGCAGCCCACCCGGGACTGCTTCATACAATGAGCAGTTCTTC. Translated: CASSPPGTASYNEQFF.

The V gene is TRBV5-1, the J gene TRBJ1-2, with D unclear. Germline CDR1 is SGHRS and CDR2 is YFSETQ. The CDR3 consists of 13 residues. V lost 5 bases, J lost 0 bases, and 8 bases lay in between. CDR3 bases: TGCGCCAGCAGGCGCTTAGCTAACTATGGCTACACCTTC. It translates to CASRRLANYGYTF. Drawing the rest from reference TRBV5-1 and TRBJ1-2, the complete variable domain is KAGVTQTPRYLIKTRGQQVTLSCSPISGHRSVSWYQQTPGQGLQFLFEYFSETQRNKGNFPGRFSGRQFSNSRSEMNVSTLELGDSALYLCASRRLANYGYTFGSGTRLTVV.

The rearrangement uses TRBV11-2 and TRBJ1-2, with 7 bases that match TRBD1. The CDR3 totals 14 residues. Germline values: CDR1 SGHAT, CDR2 FQNNGV. V dropped 5 bases and J dropped 8; count of bases not matched to a gene: 11. The CDR3 nucleotides read TGTGCCAGCAGCATTGGGACAGCTACTAGGGGCTACACCTTC. Its translation: CASSIGTATRGYTF.

This clone was picked up a small number of times. This chain links TRBV30 with TRBJ1-1; TRBD1 is a possible D gene (5 bases). Germline CDR1 GTSNPN, CDR2 SVGIG (reference sequence). CDR3 length: 15 residues. V was pared by 1 base and J by 1 base, with 13 bases between. The CDR3 nucleotides read TGTGCCTGGAGTGCATGGGGGGTTCGGAACACTGAAGCTTTCTTT. The encoded protein is CAWSAWGVRNTEAFF.

The J gene is TRBJ2-3, the V gene TRBV5-1; 9 nucleotides agree with TRBD2. The germline V gene has CDR1 SGHRS and CDR2 YFSETQ. The junction had 13 bases not matched to a gene; V was cut back by 3 bases and J by 14 bases. The CDR3 runs to 14 residues. CDR3 DNA sequence: TGCGCCAGCAGCTACGAGGGTATAGCGGGGGAAATGTATTTT. It specifies CASSYEGIAGEMYF.

This clone was counted a few times. This chain joins TRBV7-9 and TRBJ2-3, with D unclear. The V end was cut by 5 bases, the J end by 4 bases, with 16 bases between. The CDR3 totals 15 residues. The V gene's germline CDR1 is SEHNR and CDR2 FQNEAQ (reference sequence). In nucleotides, the CDR3 is TGTGCCAGCAGCCCCCGAAGAAATCTACCAGATACGCAGTATTTT. As protein: CASSPRRNLPDTQYF.

The CDR3 DNA sequence: TGTGCCAGCAGCTCCGGGACTAGCGGGAGGTCGAGTGAGCAGTTCTTC. It codes for CASSSGTSGRSSEQFF. J is TRBJ2-1 and V is TRBV11-2; 15 bases line up with TRBD2. V lost 4 bases to trimming and J lost 9 bases; unmatched junction nucleotides: 7. Germline CDR1 reads SGHAT; CDR2 reads FQNNGV. The CDR3 has 16 residues. Variable domain in full (rest from reference TRBV11-2 and TRBJ2-1): EAGVAQSPRYKIIEKRQSVAFWCNPISGHATLYWYQQILGQGPKLLIQFQNNGVVDDSQLPKDRFSAERLKGVDSTLKIQPAKLEDSAVYLCASSSGTSGRSSEQFFGPGTRLTVL.

Here the CDR3 reads CASSPMDGLGGTQYF. CDR3 DNA: TGTGCCAGCTCACCCATGGACGGACTCGGCGGGACCCAGTACTTC. The V call is TRBV18, the J call TRBJ2-5; D is possibly TRBD2 (5 bases). The CDR3 covers 15 residues. The V end lost 3 bases, the J end lost 7 bases, and 18 bases lay between the germline ends. The germline CDR1 and CDR2 sequences are KGHSH and LQKENI.

This clone has a handful of counts. The chain employs TRBV28 and TRBJ2-7, with TRBD2 as a possible D gene (5 bases). Per germline, CDR1 MDHEN and CDR2 SYDVKM. Trimming pared 3 bases from V and 5 bases from J, leaving 14 bases between. This CDR3 is 14 amino acids long. Here the CDR3 reads CASSFVGGLHEQYF. CDR3 DNA: TGTGCCAGCAGTTTCGTAGGAGGTCTCCACGAGCAGTACTTC.